This T cell receptor beta chain was obtained from a study of T-cell reconstitution after alpha-beta-depleted transplantation in children. This clonotype occurred a few times. A TCRbeta library incorporating unique molecular identifiers was prepared. One entry per CDR3 protein, called by TCRdb with MiXCR from the PCR reads. This table holds some 350,000 distinct CDR3 sequences, about 9.3% found once. The CDR3 totals 15 residues. In germline, CDR1 is SGDLS, CDR2 YYNGEE. Trimming cost V 0 bases and J 2 bases, with 10 bases left between them. The specimen comprised PBMCs from the stem cell graft donor, sampled from the stem cell graft. This TCR was recovered from a human donor who donated a stem cell graft to a child with acute lymphoblastic leukemia. The V call is TRBV9, the J call TRBJ2-3; D possibly corresponds to TRBD2 (6 bases). CDR3 sequence: CASSVEAGLTDTQYF. The CDR3 nucleotides read TGTGCCAGCAGCGTAGAGGCGGGACTCACAGATACGCAGTATTTT. Full variable domain (remainder filled in from reference TRBV9 and TRBJ2-3): DSGVTQTPKHLITATGQRVTLRCSPRSGDLSVYWYQQSLDQGLQFLIQYYNGEERAKGNILERFSAQQFPDLHSELNLSSLELGDSALYFCASSVEAGLTDTQYFGPGTRLTVL.